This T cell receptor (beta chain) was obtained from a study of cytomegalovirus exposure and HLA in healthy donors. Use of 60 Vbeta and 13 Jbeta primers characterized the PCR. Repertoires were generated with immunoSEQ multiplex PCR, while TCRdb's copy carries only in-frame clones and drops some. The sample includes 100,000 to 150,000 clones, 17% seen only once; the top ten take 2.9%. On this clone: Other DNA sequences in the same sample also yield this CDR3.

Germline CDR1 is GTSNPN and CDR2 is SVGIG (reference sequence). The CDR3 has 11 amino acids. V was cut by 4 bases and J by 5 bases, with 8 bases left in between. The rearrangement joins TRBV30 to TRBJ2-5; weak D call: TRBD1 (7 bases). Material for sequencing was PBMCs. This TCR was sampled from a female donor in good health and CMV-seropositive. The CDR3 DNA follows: TGTGCCTGGACAGGGGGGGAGACCCAGTACTTC. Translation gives CAWTGGETQYF.